One sample yielded the 9 T cell receptor beta chains listed below, sequenced in a study of PD-1 blockade in classical Hodgkin lymphoma. Using immunoSEQ multiplex PCR, the repertoire was profiled, and TCRdb retains in-frame clones only, with some absent. The sample contains 46,000 or so clones, 60% to 85% of which appear only once. Every patient had relapsed following autologous stem cell transplantation, and cohorts differed in brentuximab vedotin exposure. The sample here was peripheral blood mononuclear cells (PBMCs), taken before the second cycle of nivolumab. Source of these receptors: a human donor with classical Hodgkin lymphoma.

In this sample, this clone turned up once. V gene TRBV29-1 combines with J gene TRBJ1-2; D is unresolved. V lost 3 bases, J lost 6 bases, and 2 bases lay in between. The germline V gene has CDR1 SQVTM and CDR2 ANQGSEA. The CDR3 loop spans 9 amino acids. The CDR3 protein is CSVDHGYTF. The CDR3 DNA is TGCAGCGTTGACCATGGCTACACCTTC.

The chain links TRBV6-5 to TRBJ2-5, with 8 bases lining up with TRBD2. Germline lookup yields CDR1 MNHEY and CDR2 SVGAGI. The V gene end was trimmed by 6 bases and the J gene end by 7 bases; junction bases not matched to a gene: 10. This CDR3 has 14 residues. The CDR3 is CASSRLARSGTQYF. The CDR3 DNA reads TGTGCCAGCAGCCGACTAGCGCGGTCCGGGACCCAGTACTTC.

V and J are TRBV7-3 and TRBJ2-6; no clear D. The V and J ends lost 1 base and 1 base respectively, with 5 bases between them. This CDR3 comprises 15 residues. Germline-derived CDR1 and CDR2 are SGHTA and FQGTGA. The CDR3 sequence is CASSLNASGANVLTF. The CDR3 region has the DNA TGTGCCAGCAGCTTAAATGCGTCTGGGGCCAACGTCCTGACTTTC.

This clone was seen only a few times. The rearrangement joins TRBV10-3 to TRBJ1-1, with D unresolved. V was cut by 6 bases and J by 7 bases, with 9 bases left in between. This CDR3 is 11 amino acids long. CDR1 and CDR2 from the germline V gene are ENHRY and SYGVKD. The CDR3 spells CAIRSLVEAFF. DNA of the CDR3: TGTGCCATCAGAAGCCTGGTTGAAGCTTTCTTT.

This clone was detected a few times. V usage is TRBV2 and J usage is TRBJ2-3; D is ambiguous. Deletions cut 6 bases from V and 1 base from J, with 8 bases between. The germline CDR1 and CDR2 sequences are SNHLY and FYNNEI. CDR3 length: 13 amino acids. DNA for the CDR3: TGTGCCAGCAGGGGGATGGGCACAGATACGCAGTATTTT. Residues: CASRGMGTDTQYF.

The chain couples TRBV30 to TRBJ1-3; D gene uncertain. CDR3 length: 14 amino acids. V lost 0 bases and J 0 bases, leaving 6 bases between the germline ends. Germline assignment: CDR1 GTSNPN and CDR2 SVGIG (reference sequence). The CDR3 DNA is TGTGCCTGGAGTGTGGGCACCTCTGGAAACACCATATATTTT. Translation gives CAWSVGTSGNTIYF.

The chain employs TRBV14 and TRBJ1-2; D is unclear. The CDR3 length is 15 residues. Looked up from germline, CDR1 is SGHDN and CDR2 is FVKESK. Trimming cost V 0 bases and J 1 base, with 9 bases left between them. CDR3: CASSQDQQYNYGYTF. The CDR3 DNA reads as TGTGCCAGCAGCCAAGATCAACAGTATAACTATGGCTACACCTTC.

A remark on this clone: Within the sample, other DNA sequences also encode this same CDR3. The chain links TRBV7-9 to TRBJ2-7, with D uncertain. Germline V gene lookup returns CDR1 SEHNR and CDR2 FQNEAQ (reference sequence). V was pared by 5 bases and J by 0 bases, with 11 bases between. CDR3 size: 14 residues. CDR3 sequence: CASSPSAVSYEQYF. The CDR3 DNA sequence: TGTGCCAGCAGCCCCTCGGCGGTCTCCTACGAGCAGTACTTC.

This chain joins TRBV11-2 and TRBJ2-3; TRBD2 might be the D (7 bases). CDR3 size: 14 residues. With 5 bases removed from V and 3 bases from J, the gap between germline ends came to 12 bases. CDR1 and CDR2 (germline): SGHAT, FQNNGV. The CDR3 nucleotides read TGTGCCAGCAGCCTTCGGGGGGCGACAGATACGCAGTATTTT. It specifies CASSLRGATDTQYF.